This TCR beta chain was recorded in a study of blood T cell repertoires in COVID-19. On the study more broadly: The cDNA or gDNA used as material had been derived from T cells, B-cell-depleted T cells, or PBMCs.

Method: immunoSEQ multiplex PCR; TCRdb's copy keeps in-frame clones and lacks some. The table includes a few hundred thousand clones, around 81% detected once. Trimming took off 1 base at V and 11 bases at J, with 14 bases between the two ends. The CDR3 runs to 13 residues. Germline assignment: CDR1 SEHNR and CDR2 FQNEAQ (reference sequence). Sequenced: peripheral blood. This chain uses TRBV7-9 with TRBJ1-1; tentative D call: TRBD1 (5 bases). The clonotype originates from a woman in her 70s with acute or convalescent COVID-19. The CDR3 protein is CASSLGNDGGAFF. The CDR3 DNA reads TGTGCCAGCAGCTTAGGCAATGACGGGGGGGCTTTCTTT.